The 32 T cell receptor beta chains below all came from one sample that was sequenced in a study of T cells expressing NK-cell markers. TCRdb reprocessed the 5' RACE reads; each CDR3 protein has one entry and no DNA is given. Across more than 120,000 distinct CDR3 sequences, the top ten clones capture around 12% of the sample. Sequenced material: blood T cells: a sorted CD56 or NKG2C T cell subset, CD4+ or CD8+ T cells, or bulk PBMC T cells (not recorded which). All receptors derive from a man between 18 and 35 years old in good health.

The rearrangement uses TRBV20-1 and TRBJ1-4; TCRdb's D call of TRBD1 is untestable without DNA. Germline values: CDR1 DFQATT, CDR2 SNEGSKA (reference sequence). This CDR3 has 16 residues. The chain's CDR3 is CSAGSDRSIPLGPLFF.

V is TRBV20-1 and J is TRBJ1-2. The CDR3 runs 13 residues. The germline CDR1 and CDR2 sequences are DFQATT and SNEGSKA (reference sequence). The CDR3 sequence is CSARAVGNYGYTF.

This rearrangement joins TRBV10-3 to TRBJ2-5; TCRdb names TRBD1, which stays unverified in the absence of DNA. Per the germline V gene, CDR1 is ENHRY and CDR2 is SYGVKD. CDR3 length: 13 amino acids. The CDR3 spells CAISVAPQETQYF.

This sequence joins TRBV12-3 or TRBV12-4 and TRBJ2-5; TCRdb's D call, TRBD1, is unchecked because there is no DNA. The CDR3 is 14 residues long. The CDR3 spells CASSPVGYQETQYF.

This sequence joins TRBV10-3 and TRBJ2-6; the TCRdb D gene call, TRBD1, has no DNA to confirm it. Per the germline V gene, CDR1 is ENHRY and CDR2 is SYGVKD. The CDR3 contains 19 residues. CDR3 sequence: CAISESPGTEISGANVLTF.

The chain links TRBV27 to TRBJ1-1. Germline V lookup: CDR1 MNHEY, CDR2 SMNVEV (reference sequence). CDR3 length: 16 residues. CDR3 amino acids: CASSLSTGGAGTEAFF.

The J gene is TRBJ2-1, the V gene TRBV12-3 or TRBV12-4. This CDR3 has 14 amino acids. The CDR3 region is CASSLGRSYNEQFF.

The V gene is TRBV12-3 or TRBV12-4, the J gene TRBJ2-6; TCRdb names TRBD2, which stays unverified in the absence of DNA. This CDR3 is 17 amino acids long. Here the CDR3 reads CASSLGGPLSGANVLTF.

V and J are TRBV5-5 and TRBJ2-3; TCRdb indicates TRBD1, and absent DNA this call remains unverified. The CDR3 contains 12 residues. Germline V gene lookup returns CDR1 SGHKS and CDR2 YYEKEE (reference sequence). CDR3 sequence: CASSFPEVTQYF.

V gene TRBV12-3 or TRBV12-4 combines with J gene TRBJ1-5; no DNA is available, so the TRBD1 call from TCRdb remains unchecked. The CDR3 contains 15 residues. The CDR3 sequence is CASSHRDIHNQPQHF.

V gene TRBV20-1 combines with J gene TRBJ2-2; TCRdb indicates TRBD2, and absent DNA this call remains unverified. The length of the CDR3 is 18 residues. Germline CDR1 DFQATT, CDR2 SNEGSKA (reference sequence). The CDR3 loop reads CSAGPGLAGGGSTGELFF.

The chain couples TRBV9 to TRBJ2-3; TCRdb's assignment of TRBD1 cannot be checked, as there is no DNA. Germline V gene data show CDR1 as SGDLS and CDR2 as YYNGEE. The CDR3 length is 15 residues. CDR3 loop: CASSDRDSDTDTQYF.

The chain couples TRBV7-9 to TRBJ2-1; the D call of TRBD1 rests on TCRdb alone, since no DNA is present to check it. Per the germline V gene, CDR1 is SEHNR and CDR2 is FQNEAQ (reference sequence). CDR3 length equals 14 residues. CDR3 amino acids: CASSPRVNVNEQFF.

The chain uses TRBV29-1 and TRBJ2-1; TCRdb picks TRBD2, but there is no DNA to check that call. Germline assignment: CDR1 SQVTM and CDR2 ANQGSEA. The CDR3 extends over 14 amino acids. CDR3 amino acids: CSVELNPGGGEQFF.

This chain's CDR3 is CASSPTAGGAKNIQYF. The chain has TRBV7-9 and TRBJ2-4; as DNA is missing, the TRBD2 call by TCRdb cannot be tested. Germline-derived CDR1 and CDR2 are SEHNR and FQNEAQ (reference sequence). The CDR3 has 16 amino acids.

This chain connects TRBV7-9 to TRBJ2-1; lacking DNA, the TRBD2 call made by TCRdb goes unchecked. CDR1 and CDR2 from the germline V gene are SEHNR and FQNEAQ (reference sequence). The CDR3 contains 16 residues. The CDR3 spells CASRPASGRAWNEQFF.

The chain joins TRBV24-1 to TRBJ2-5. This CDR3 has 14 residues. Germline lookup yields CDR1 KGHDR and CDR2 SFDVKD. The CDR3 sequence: CATSDYGYQETQYF.

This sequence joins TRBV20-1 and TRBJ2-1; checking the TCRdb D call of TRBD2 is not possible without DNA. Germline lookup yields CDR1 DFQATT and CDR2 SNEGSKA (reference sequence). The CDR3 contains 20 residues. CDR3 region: CSARAPGSRPGLAGVNEQFF.

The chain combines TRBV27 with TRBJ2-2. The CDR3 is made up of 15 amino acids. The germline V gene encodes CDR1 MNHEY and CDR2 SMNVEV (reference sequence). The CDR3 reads CASSLIGYQTGELFF.

The CDR3 protein is CASSLTSGEQYF. This chain joins TRBV7-2 and TRBJ2-7. This CDR3 is 12 amino acids long. The germline V gene has CDR1 SGHTA and CDR2 FQGNSA. The full variable domain, completed using reference TRBV7-2 and TRBJ2-7, is GAGVSQSPSNKVTEKGKDVELRCDPISGHTALYWYRQSLGQGLEFLIYFQGNSAPDKSGLPSDRFSAERTGGSVSTLTIQRTQQEDSAVYLCASSLTSGEQYFGPGTRLTVT.

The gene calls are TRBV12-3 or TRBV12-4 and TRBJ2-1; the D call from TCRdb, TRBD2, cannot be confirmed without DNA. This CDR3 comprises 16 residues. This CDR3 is CASSPKTSGPYNEQFF.

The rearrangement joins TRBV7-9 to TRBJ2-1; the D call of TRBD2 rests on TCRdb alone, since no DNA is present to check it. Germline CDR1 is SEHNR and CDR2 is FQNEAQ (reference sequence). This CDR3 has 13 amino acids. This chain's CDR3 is CASSRPDGHEQFF. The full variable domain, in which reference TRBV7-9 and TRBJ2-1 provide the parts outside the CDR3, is DTGVSQNPRHKITKRGQNVTFRCDPISEHNRLYWYRQTLGQGPEFLTYFQNEAQLEKSRLLSDRFSAERPKGSFSTLEIQRTEQGDSAMYLCASSRPDGHEQFFGPGTRLTVL.

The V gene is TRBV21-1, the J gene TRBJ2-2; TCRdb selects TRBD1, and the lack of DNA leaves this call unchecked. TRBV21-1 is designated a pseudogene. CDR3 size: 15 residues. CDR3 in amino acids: CASEKDSANTGELFF.

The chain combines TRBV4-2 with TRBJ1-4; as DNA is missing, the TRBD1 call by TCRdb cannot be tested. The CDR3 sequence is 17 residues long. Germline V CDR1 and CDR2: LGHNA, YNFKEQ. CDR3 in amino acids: CASSQVGGRGVGEKLFF.

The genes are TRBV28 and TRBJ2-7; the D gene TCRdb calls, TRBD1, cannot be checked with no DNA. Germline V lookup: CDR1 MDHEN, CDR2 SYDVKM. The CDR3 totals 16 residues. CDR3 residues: CASSDNWDRAGDEQYF.

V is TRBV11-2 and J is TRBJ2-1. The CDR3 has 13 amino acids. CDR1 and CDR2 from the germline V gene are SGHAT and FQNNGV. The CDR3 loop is CASSPVSRNEQFF.

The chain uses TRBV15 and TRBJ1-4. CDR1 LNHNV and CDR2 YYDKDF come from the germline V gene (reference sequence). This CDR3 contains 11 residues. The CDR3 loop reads CATVGDEKLFF.

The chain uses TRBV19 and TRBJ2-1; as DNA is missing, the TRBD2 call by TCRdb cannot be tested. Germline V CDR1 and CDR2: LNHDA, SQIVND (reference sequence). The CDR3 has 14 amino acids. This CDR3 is CASEEGSGYNEQFF. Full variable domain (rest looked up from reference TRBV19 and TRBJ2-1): DGGITQSPKYLFRKEGQNVTLSCEQNLNHDAMYWYRQDPGQGLRLIYYSQIVNDFQKGDIAEGYSVSREKKESFPLTVTSAQKNPTAFYLCASEEGSGYNEQFFGPGTRLTVL.

The CDR3 here is CATSDSPGLAIKETQYF. This sequence joins TRBV24-1 and TRBJ2-5; TCRdb gives TRBD2 as the D gene, but with no DNA this cannot be confirmed. The germline CDR1 and CDR2 sequences are KGHDR and SFDVKD. The CDR3 spans 17 residues.

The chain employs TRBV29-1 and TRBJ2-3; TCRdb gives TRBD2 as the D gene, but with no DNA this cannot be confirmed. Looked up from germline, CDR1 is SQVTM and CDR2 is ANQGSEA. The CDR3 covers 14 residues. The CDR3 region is CSVEESGVRDTQYF.

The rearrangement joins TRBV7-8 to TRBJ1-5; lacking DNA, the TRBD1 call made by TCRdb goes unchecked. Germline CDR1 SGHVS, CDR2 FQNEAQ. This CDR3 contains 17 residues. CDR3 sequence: CASSLEWIKGDNQPQHF.

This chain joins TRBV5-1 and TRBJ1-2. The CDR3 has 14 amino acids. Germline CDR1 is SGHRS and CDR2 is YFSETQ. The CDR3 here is CASSLYARVYGYTF. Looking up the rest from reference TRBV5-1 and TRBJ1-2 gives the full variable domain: KAGVTQTPRYLIKTRGQQVTLSCSPISGHRSVSWYQQTPGQGLQFLFEYFSETQRNKGNFPGRFSGRQFSNSRSEMNVSTLELGDSALYLCASSLYARVYGYTFGSGTRLTVV.